One and the same sample provided the 10 T cell receptor beta chains below, sequenced in a study of CD8 T cells in Susac syndrome. When the RNA was reverse transcribed, random hexamers were used with an input of roughly 0.5 to 1 ug. TCRdb reanalysed the immunoSEQ multiplex PCR reads using MiXCR and keeps one entry per CDR3 protein. The table has about 210,000 distinct CDR3 sequences, around 93% seen once. Source material: CD4+ T cells from PBMCs. The receptors here all came from a human donor with Susac syndrome.

CDR3 nucleotides: TGTGCCAGCAGCGCATTAGGGGTAACTGAAGCTTTCTTT. It is translated as CASSALGVTEAFF. The chain couples TRBV9 to TRBJ1-1, with a possible D match to TRBD1 (5 bases). Per the germline V gene, CDR1 is SGDLS and CDR2 is YYNGEE. The germline V and J ends were trimmed by 3 bases and 5 bases, with 11 bases remaining between them. The CDR3 spans 13 residues.

This chain uses TRBV29-1 with TRBJ1-1; D is perhaps TRBD1 (5 bases). Germline values: CDR1 SQVTM, CDR2 ANQGSEA. Trimming removed 5 bases at V and 1 base at J, with 11 bases between. The CDR3 totals 13 residues. The CDR3 loop is CSVTRQRNTEAFF. DNA of the CDR3: TGCAGCGTTACTCGACAGAGGAACACTGAAGCTTTCTTT.

The chain links TRBV20-1 to TRBJ2-1; 9 bases match TRBD1. Germline CDR1 DFQATT, CDR2 SNEGSKA (reference sequence). This CDR3 contains 14 residues. With 8 bases clipped from V and 4 bases from J, the junction kept 9 bases outside the gene matches. The CDR3 here is CSTQGADGYNEQFF. The CDR3 DNA reads as TGCAGTACACAGGGGGCCGACGGGTACAATGAGCAGTTCTTC.

For the CDR3, the DNA is TGCAGCGTTGGGGGGGGACCGGCGATAGCTTTCTTT. Its translation is CSVGGGPAIAFF. The genes are TRBV29-1 and TRBJ1-1; a possible D gene is TRBD1 (5 bases). Germline CDR1 is SQVTM and CDR2 is ANQGSEA. The V and J ends lost 4 bases and 10 bases respectively, with 16 bases between them. This CDR3 has 12 residues.

The chain uses TRBV7-9 and TRBJ2-3; 7 nucleotides align to TRBD2. Per the germline V gene, CDR1 is SEHNR and CDR2 is FQNEAQ (reference sequence). The CDR3 has 16 amino acids. J lost 6 bases, V lost 2 bases, and 11 bases had no gene match. CDR3 DNA sequence: TGTGCCAGCAGCTTACCTCGGGCTAGCGGAAGCGATACGCAGTATTTT. The encoded protein is CASSLPRASGSDTQYF.

The chain employs TRBV6-1 and TRBJ1-5, with D uncertain. The V gene's germline CDR1 is MNHNS and CDR2 SASEGT. Trimming pared 1 base from V and 1 base from J, leaving 11 bases between. The CDR3 runs 16 residues. The CDR3 coding sequence is TGTGCCAGCAGTGAAGAACCGAAGTTGAGCAATCAGCCCCAGCATTTT. Translating gives CASSEEPKLSNQPQHF.

The chain recombines TRBV30 with TRBJ2-7; the D gene is possibly TRBD1 (6 bases). The CDR3 totals 12 residues. Trimming took 8 bases from V and 1 from J, leaving 12 bases between them. Germline assignment: CDR1 GTSNPN and CDR2 SVGIG (reference sequence). CDR3 bases: TGTGCCGGTGGCCAGGGGTCCTACGAGCAGTACTTC. It translates to CAGGQGSYEQYF.

To note about this clonotype: The junction departs from the called germline gene at one end, perhaps through a read error. V usage is TRBV7-7 and J usage is TRBJ2-3; TRBD2 is a possible D gene (5 bases). Germline assignment: CDR1 SSHAT and CDR2 FNYEAQ (reference sequence). CDR3 size: 13 residues. CDR3 in DNA: TGTGCTAGCAGCCTCGCACGGGAAGATACGCAGTATTTT. This encodes CASSLAREDTQYF.

The V call is TRBV9, the J call TRBJ1-5, with a possible D match to TRBD1 (5 bases). The CDR3 sequence is 14 residues long. V lost 3 bases and J lost 5, with 12 bases in between. Germline lookup yields CDR1 SGDLS and CDR2 YYNGEE. CDR3 loop: CASSARDGDQPQHF. The CDR3 DNA is TGTGCCAGCAGCGCGAGGGACGGAGATCAGCCCCAGCATTTT.

This clonotype occurred once. The chain combines TRBV30 with TRBJ2-1; weak D call: TRBD2 (5 bases). The CDR3 is made up of 17 amino acids. Germline CDR1 reads GTSNPN; CDR2 reads SVGIG (reference sequence). V dropped 1 base and J dropped 8 bases, with 24 bases sitting between them. The CDR3 loop reads CAWSADPWTGPPDEQFF. The CDR3 region has the DNA TGTGCCTGGAGTGCTGATCCGTGGACTGGGCCTCCGGATGAGCAGTTCTTC.